The T cell receptor beta chain described here comes from a study of OX40 agonist ivuxolimab in advanced cancers. CDR1 and CDR2 from the germline V gene are MNHEY and SVGAGI. This CDR3 region has 15 residues. Trimming took 2 bases from V and 7 from J; bases not matched to a gene: 2. Profiling relied on immunoSEQ multiplex PCR, and the TCRdb table lists in-frame clones only, not all of them. This sample has around 68,000 clones, with 90% to 95% found just once. The clonotype originates from an adult with an advanced solid tumor such as melanoma, head and neck, liver or kidney cancer. The starting material was CD4+ or CD8+ T cells sorted from blood, obtained in a trial of the OX40 agonist ivuxolimab. The V gene is TRBV6-5, the J gene TRBJ1-6, with 10 bases lining up with TRBD1. CDR3 DNA: TGTGCCAGCAGTTACGGGGACAGGGGAAATTCACCCCTCCACTTT. Translating gives CASSYGDRGNSPLHF.